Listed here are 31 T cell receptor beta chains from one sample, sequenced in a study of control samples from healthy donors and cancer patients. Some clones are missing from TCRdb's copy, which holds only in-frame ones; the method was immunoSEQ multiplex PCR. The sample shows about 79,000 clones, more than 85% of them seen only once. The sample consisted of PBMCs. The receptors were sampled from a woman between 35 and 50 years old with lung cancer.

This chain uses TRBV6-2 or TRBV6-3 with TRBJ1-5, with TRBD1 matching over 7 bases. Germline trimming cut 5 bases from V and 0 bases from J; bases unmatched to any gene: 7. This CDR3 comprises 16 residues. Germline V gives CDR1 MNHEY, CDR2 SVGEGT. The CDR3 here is CASSRGQLISNQPQHF. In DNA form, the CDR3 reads TGTGCCAGCAGTAGGGGACAGTTAATTAGCAATCAGCCCCAGCATTTT.

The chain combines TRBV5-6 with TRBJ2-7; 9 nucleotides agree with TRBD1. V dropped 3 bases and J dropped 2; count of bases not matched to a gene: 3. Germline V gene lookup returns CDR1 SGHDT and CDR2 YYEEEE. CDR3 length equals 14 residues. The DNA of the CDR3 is TGTGCCAGCAGCTCGGACAGGGGTCCCTACGAGCAGTACTTC. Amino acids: CASSSDRGPYEQYF. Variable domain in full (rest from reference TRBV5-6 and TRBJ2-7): DAGVTQSPTHLIKTRGQQVTLRCSPKSGHDTVSWYQQALGQGPQFIFQYYEEEERQRGNFPDRFSGHQFPNYSSELNVNALLLGDSALYLCASSSDRGPYEQYFGPGTRLTVT.

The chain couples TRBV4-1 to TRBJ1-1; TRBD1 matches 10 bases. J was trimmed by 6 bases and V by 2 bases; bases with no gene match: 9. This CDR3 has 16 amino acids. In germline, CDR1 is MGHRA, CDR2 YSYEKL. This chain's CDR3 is CASSQRSRQGASEAFF. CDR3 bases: TGCGCCAGCAGCCAACGTTCCCGACAGGGGGCATCTGAAGCTTTCTTT.

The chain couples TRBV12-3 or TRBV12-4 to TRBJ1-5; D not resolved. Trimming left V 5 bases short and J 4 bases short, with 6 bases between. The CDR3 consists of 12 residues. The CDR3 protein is CASSRSNQPQHF. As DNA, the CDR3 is TGTGCCAGCAGTCGATCTAATCAGCCCCAGCATTTT.

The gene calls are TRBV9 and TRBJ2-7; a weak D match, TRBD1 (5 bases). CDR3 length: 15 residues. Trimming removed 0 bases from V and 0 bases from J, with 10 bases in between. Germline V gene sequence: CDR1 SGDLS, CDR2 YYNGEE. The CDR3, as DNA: TGTGCCAGCAGCGTAGCACAGGAGAGCTCCTACGAGCAGTACTTC. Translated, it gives CASSVAQESSYEQYF. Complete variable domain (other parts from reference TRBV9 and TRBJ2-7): DSGVTQTPKHLITATGQRVTLRCSPRSGDLSVYWYQQSLDQGLQFLIQYYNGEERAKGNILERFSAQQFPDLHSELNLSSLELGDSALYFCASSVAQESSYEQYFGPGTRLTVT.

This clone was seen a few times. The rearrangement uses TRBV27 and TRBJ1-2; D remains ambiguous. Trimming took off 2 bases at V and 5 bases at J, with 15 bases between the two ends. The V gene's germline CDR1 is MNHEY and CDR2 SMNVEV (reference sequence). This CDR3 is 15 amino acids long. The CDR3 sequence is CASSLGSNTFYGYTF. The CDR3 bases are TGTGCCAGCAGTTTAGGGAGTAATACCTTTTATGGCTACACCTTC.

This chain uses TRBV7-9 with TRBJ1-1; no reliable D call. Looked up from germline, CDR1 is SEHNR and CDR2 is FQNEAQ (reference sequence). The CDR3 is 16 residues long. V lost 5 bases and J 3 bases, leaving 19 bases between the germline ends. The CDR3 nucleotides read TGTGCCAGCAGCCCGCAACCCCGGGGAGGAGACACTGAAGCTTTCTTT. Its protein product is CASSPQPRGGDTEAFF.

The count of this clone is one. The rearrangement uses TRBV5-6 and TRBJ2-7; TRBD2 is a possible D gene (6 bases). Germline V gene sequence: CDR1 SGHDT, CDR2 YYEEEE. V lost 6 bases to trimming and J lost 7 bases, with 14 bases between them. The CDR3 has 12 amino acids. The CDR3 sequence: CASNLGAGEQYF. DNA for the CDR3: TGTGCCAGCAACCTTGGGGCGGGGGAGCAGTACTTC.

CDR3 region: CASSSLTDYEQYF. DNA for the CDR3: TGTGCCAGCAGCTCCCTGACAGACTACGAGCAGTACTTC. The V and J genes are TRBV11-2 and TRBJ2-7; D possibly corresponds to TRBD1 (5 bases). CDR1 and CDR2 (germline): SGHAT, FQNNGV. Trimming pared 4 bases from V and 3 bases from J, leaving 10 bases between. CDR3 length equals 13 residues.

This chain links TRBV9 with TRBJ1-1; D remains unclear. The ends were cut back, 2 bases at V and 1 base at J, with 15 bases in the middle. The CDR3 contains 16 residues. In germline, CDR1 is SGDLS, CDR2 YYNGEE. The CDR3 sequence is CASSVVGGEWNTEAFF. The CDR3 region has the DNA TGTGCCAGCAGCGTCGTTGGAGGCGAGTGGAACACTGAAGCTTTCTTT.

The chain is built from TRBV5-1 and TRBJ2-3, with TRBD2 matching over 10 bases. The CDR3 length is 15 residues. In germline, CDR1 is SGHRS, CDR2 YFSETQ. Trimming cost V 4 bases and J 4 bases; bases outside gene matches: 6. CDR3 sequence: CASSLGLAESDTQYF. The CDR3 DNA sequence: TGCGCCAGCAGCCTCGGACTAGCGGAATCAGATACGCAGTATTTT.

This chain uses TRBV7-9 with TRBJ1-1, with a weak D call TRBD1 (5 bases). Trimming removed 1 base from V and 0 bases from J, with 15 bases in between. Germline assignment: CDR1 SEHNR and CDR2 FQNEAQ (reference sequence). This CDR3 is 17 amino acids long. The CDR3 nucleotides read TGTGCCAGCAGCTTAGTCGTCGGAGCAGGGATGAACACTGAAGCTTTCTTT. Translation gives CASSLVVGAGMNTEAFF.

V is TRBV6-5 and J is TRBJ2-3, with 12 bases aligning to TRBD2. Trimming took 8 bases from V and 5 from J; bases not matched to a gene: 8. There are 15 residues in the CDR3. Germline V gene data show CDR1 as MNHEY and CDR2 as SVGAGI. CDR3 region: CASASGGARKDTQYF. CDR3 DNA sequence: TGTGCCAGCGCTAGCGGGGGGGCTCGGAAAGATACGCAGTATTTT.

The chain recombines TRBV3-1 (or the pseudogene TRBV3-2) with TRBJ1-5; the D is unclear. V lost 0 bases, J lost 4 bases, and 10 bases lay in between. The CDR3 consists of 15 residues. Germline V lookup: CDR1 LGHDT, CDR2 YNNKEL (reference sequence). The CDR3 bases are TGTGCCAGCAGCCAAGATACGGCCCCGAATCAGCCCCAGCATTTT. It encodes CASSQDTAPNQPQHF.

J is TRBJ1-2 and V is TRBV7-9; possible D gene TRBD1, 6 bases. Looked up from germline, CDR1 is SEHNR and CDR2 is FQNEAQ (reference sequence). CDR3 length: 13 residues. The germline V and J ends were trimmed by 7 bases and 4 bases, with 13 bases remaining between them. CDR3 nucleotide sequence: TGTGCCAGCAACACAGGGTCAGCCTATGGCTACACCTTC. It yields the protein CASNTGSAYGYTF.

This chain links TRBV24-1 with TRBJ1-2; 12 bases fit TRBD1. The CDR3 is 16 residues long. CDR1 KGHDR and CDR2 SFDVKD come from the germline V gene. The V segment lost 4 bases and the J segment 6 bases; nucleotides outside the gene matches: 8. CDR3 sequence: CATSDTWDRGQNGYTF. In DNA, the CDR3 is TGTGCCACCAGTGACACCTGGGACAGGGGGCAAAATGGCTACACCTTC.

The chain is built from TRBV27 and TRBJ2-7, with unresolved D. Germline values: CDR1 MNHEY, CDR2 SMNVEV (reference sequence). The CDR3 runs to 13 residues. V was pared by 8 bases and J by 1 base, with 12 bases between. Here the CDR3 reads CASGPTPSYEQYF. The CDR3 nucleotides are TGTGCCAGCGGCCCAACGCCGTCCTACGAGCAGTACTTC.

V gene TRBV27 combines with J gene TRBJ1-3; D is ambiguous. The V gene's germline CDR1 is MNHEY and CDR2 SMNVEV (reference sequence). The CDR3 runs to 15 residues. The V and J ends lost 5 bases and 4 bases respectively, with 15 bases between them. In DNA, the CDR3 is TGTGCCAGCAGTCCCGGATGGGGATTGGGAAACACCATATATTTT. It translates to CASSPGWGLGNTIYF.

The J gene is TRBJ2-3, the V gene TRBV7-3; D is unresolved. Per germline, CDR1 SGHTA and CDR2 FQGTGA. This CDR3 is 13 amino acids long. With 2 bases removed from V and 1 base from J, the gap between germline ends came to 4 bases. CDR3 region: CASSLRRTDTQYF. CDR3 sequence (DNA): TGTGCCAGCAGCTTACGGCGCACAGATACGCAGTATTTT.

CDR3 protein: CASSYDRTHTEAFF. As DNA, the CDR3 is TGTGCCAGCAGTTACGACAGGACACACACTGAAGCTTTCTTT. The chain is built from TRBV6-5 and TRBJ1-1, with D possibly being TRBD1 (6 bases). CDR1 is MNHEY and CDR2 is SVGAGI in the germline V gene. The ends were cut back, 2 bases at V and 3 bases at J, with 10 bases in the middle. The CDR3 is 14 residues long.

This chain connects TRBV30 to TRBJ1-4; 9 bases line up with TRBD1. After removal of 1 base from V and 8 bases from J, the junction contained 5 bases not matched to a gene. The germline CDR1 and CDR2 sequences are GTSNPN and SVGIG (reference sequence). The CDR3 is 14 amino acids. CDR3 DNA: TGTGCCTGGAGTGGAACAGGGGGCAGGGAAAAACTGTTTTTT. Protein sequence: CAWSGTGGREKLFF.

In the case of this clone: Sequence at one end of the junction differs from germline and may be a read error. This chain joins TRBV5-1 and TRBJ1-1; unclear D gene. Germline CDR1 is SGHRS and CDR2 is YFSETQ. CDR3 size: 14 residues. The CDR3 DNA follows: TGCGCCAGCTGCTTAGGTCAGCCGAACACTGAAGCTTTCTTT. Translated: CASCLGQPNTEAFF.

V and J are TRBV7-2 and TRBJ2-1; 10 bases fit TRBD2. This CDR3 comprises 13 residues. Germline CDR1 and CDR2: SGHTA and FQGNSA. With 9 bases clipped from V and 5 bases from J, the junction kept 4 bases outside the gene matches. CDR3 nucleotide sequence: TGTGCCAGGCCGGGACTAGCGAACAATGAGCAGTTCTTC. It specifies CARPGLANNEQFF.

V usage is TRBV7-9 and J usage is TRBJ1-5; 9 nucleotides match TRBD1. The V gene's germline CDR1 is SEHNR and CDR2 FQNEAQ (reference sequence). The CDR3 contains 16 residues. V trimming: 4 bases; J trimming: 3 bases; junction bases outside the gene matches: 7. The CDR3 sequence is CASSYTGQGLNQPQHF. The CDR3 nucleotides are TGTGCCAGCAGCTATACGGGACAGGGACTCAATCAGCCCCAGCATTTT. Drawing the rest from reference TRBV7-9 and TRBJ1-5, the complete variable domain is DTGVSQNPRHKITKRGQNVTFRCDPISEHNRLYWYRQTLGQGPEFLTYFQNEAQLEKSRLLSDRFSAERPKGSFSTLEIQRTEQGDSAMYLCASSYTGQGLNQPQHFGDGTRLSIL.

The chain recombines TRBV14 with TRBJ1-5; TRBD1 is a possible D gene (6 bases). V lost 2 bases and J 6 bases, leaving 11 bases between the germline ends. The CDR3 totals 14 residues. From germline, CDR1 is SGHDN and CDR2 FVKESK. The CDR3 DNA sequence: TGTGCCAGCAGCCAAACAGGGATCGCTCAGCCCCAGCATTTT. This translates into CASSQTGIAQPQHF.

The CDR3 bases are TGTGCCATCAGCCTAGCGGGGGCGAACACCGGGGAGCTGTTTTTT. Translating gives CAISLAGANTGELFF. V and J are TRBV10-3 and TRBJ2-2; 10 bases match TRBD2. Per the germline V gene, CDR1 is ENHRY and CDR2 is SYGVKD. The CDR3 runs to 15 residues. V was clipped by 6 bases and J by 0 bases; unmatched bases: 1.

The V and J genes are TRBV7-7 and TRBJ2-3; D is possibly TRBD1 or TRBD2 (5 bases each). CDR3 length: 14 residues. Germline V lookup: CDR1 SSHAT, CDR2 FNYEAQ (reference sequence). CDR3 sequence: CASAETAVTDTQYF. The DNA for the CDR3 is TGTGCTAGCGCAGAGACAGCAGTCACAGATACGCAGTATTTT.

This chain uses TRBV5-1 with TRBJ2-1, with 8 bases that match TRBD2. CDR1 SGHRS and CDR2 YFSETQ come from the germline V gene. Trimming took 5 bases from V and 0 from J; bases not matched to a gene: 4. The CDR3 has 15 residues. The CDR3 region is CASSRGGTSYNEQFF. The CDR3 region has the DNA TGCGCCAGCAGTCGGGGGGGAACCTCCTACAATGAGCAGTTCTTC.

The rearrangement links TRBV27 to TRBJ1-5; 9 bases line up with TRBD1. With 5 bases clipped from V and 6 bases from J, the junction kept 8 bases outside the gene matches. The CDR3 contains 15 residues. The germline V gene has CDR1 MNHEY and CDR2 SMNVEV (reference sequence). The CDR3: CASSPRTGEVQPQHF. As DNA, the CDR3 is TGTGCCAGCAGTCCTCGGACAGGGGAGGTTCAGCCCCAGCATTTT.

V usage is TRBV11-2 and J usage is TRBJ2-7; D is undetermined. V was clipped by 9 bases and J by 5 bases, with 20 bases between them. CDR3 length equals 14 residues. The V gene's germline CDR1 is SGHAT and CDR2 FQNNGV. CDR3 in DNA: TGTGCCAGTATGGGTTATCGGTCTGGGAACGAGCAGTACTTC. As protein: CASMGYRSGNEQYF.

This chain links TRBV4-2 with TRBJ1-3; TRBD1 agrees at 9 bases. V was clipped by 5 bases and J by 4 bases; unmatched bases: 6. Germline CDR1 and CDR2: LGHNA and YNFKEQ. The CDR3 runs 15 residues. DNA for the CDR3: TGTGCCAGCAGCGCCTCACAGGGGGCAGGAAACACCATATATTTT. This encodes CASSASQGAGNTIYF.